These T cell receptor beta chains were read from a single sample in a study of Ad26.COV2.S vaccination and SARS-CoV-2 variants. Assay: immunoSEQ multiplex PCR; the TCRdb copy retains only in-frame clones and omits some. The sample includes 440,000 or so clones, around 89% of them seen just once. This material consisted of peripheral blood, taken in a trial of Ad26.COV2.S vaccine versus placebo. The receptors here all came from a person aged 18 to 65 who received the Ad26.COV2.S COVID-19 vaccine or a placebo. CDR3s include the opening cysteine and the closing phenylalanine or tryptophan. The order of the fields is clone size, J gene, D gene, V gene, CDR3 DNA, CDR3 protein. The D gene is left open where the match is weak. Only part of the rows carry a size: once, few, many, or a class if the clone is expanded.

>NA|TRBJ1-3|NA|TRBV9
TGTGCCAGCAGCGTATCTGGATACGCCGGAAACACCATATATTTT
CASSVSGYAGNTIYF
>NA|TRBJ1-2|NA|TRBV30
TGTGCCTGGAGTGCATATCAGAACTATGGCTACACCTTC
CAWSAYQNYGYTF
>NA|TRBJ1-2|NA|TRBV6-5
TGTGCCAGCAGTTACTCTGGCTATGGCTACACCTTC
CASSYSGYGYTF
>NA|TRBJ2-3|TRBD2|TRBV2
TGTGCCAGCAGCGCCAGGAGGGCTAGCGGGGGGGCTAGCACAGATACGCAGTATTTT
CASSARRASGGASTDTQYF
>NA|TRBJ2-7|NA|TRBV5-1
TGCGCCAGCAGCTTGGGGATGCTGAGCTCCTACGAGCAGTACTTC
CASSLGMLSSYEQYF
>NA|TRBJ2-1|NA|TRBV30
TGTGCCTGGAGCGAATCGGGGTTGGGTGAGCAGTTCTTC
CAWSESGLGEQFF
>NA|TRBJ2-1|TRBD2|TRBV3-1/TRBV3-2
TGTGCCAGCAGCCAGAGGGCCACTAGCGGGGGGAGCTCCTACAATGAGCAGTTCTTC
CASSQRATSGGSSYNEQFF
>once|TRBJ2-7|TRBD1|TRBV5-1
TGCGCCAGCAGCCCCTACAGGGGGCGAGGTGGATCCTACGAGCAGTACTTC
CASSPYRGRGGSYEQYF
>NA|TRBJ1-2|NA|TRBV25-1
TGTGCCAGCAGTGAATACGGGCATAACTATGGCTACACCTTC
CASSEYGHNYGYTF
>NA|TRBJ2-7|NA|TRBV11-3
TGTGCCAGCAGCTTAGGGCCCGGCAGCGAGCAGTACTTC
CASSLGPGSEQYF
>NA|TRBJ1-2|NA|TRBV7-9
TGTGCCAGCAGCTATCAACAACAGGGAACTGGCTACACCTTC
CASSYQQQGTGYTF
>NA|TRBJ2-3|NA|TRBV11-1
TGTGCCAGCAGCTTACCCCTTAACACAGATACGCAGTATTTT
CASSLPLNTDTQYF
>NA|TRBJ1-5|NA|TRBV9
TGTGCCAGCAGCGTAGGAATCAGCAGCAATCAGCCCCAGCATTTT
CASSVGISSNQPQHF
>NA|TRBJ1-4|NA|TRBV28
TGTGCCAGCACTTGGAGCCAGGCCTCTAATGAAAAACTGTTTTTT
CASTWSQASNEKLFF
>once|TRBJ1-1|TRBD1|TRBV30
TGTGCCTGGAGTGTGACAGGGTTGAACACTGAAGCTTTCTTT
CAWSVTGLNTEAFF
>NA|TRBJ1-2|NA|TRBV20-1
TGCAGTGCTCCAGTTAGGTCTCGCTACACCTTC
CSAPVRSRYTF
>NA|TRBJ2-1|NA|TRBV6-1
TGTGCCAGCAGTGAAGTAGGGAATGAGCAGTTCTTC
CASSEVGNEQFF
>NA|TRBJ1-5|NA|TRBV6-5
TGTGCCAGCAGTTACTCGAAAAGGTCTAGACAGCCCCAGCATTTT
CASSYSKRSRQPQHF
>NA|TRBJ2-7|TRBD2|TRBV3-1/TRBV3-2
TGTGCCAGCAGCCAAGGAGGACTAGCGGTTTACGAGCAGTACTTC
CASSQGGLAVYEQYF
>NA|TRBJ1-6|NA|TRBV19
TGTGCCAGTACCATGGAGGTGACAGGAAGGACCTCACCCCTCCACTTT
CASTMEVTGRTSPLHF
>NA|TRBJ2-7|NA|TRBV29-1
TGCAGCGCCTCGAGGGGGGCTTTGAACGAGCAGTACTTC
CSASRGALNEQYF
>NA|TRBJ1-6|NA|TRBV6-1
TGTGCCAGCAGTGAATTTGGAGCAAATAATTCACCCCTCCACTTT
CASSEFGANNSPLHF
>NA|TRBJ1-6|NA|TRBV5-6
TGTGCCAGCAGCTTGCCCTGGACCGGGCTTAATTCACCCCTCCACTTT
CASSLPWTGLNSPLHF
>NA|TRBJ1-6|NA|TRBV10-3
TGTGCCATCACCAAGACAGAAAATAATTCACCCCTCCACTTT
CAITKTENNSPLHF
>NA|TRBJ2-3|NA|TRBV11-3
TGTGCCAGCAGCTTAGGTAGTAGCGGCTACCCAGATACGCAGTATTTT
CASSLGSSGYPDTQYF
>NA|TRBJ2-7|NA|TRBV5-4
TGTGCCAGCAGCCGTGGGGGGGCTCTTTCCTACGAGCAGTACTTC
CASSRGGALSYEQYF
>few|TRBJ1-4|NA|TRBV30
TGTGCCTGGAGTGTACCACCCAAGGGGTCAACTAATGAAAAACTGTTTTTT
CAWSVPPKGSTNEKLFF
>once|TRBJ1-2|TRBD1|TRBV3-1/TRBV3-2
TGTGCCAGCAGCGAAAGTGAGGGACAGAAAGATGGCTACACCTTC
CASSESEGQKDGYTF
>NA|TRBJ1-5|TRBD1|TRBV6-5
TGTGCCAGCGGGGACAGCAGCAATCAGCCCCAGCATTTT
CASGDSSNQPQHF
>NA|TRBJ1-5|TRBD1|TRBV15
TGTGCCACCAGCGAACACAGGGGTAGCAATCAGCCCCAGCATTTT
CATSEHRGSNQPQHF
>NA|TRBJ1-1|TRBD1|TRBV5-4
TGTGCCACCACACCGGGGGGACAGGGTTTCGGTGAAGCTTTCTTT
CATTPGGQGFGEAFF
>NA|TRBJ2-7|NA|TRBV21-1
TGTGCCAGCAGCAAAGGGAGAAGAGGGGTCGACGAGCAGTACTTC
CASSKGRRGVDEQYF
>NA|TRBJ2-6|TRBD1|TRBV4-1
TGCGCCAGCAGCCAAGACAGGGGGTCTGGGGCCAACGTCCTGACTTTC
CASSQDRGSGANVLTF
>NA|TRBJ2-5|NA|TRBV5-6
TGTGCCAGCAGCTTGTCTGGGACCCAGTACTTC
CASSLSGTQYF
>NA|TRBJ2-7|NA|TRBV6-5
TGTGCCAGCAGGCTATCGAACTCCTACGAGCAGTACTTC
CASRLSNSYEQYF
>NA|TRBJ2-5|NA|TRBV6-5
TGTGCCAGCACCTCGCCGCACGGAGAGACCCAGTACTTC
CASTSPHGETQYF
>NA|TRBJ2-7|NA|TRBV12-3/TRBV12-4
TGTGCCAGCAGGCCCGGGGGAGCCTACGAGCAGTACTTC
CASRPGGAYEQYF